Following are 13 T cell receptor beta chains from one sample sequenced in a study of blood T cell repertoires in COVID-19. Sequencing used immunoSEQ multiplex PCR; TCRdb keeps in-frame clones, though not all of them. Of approximately 170,000 clones in the sample, 82% are singletons; the top ten hold over 9.5%. The sequenced sample was peripheral blood. Receptors were obtained from a woman older than 75 with active or convalescent COVID-19.

This chain links TRBV6-6 with TRBJ2-1, with 9 bases identical to TRBD2. V lost 6 bases and J lost 1; bases outside the gene matches: 4. Germline V gives CDR1 MNHNY, CDR2 SVGAGI (reference sequence). The CDR3 spans 15 residues. CDR3 sequence: CASSPSGTSYNEQFF. CDR3 bases: TGTGCCAGCAGCCCTAGCGGGACGTCCTACAATGAGCAGTTCTTC.

V usage is TRBV2 and J usage is TRBJ2-7, with 7 positions matching TRBD2. V was clipped by 9 bases and J by 0 bases; unmatched bases: 5. In germline, CDR1 is SNHLY, CDR2 FYNNEI. This CDR3 has 13 residues. The DNA for the CDR3 is TGTGCCAGTTTCCGGACTAGCTCCTACGAGCAGTACTTC. As protein: CASFRTSSYEQYF.

This clone was picked up one time. V gene TRBV18 combines with J gene TRBJ1-1; D unresolved. Germline V lookup: CDR1 KGHSH, CDR2 LQKENI. This CDR3 is built from 16 residues. Trimming stripped 0 bases from V and 4 bases from J, with 15 bases between. The CDR3, as DNA: TGTGCCAGCTCACCACCTATCGGAGGGCATGGCACTGAAGCTTTCTTT. Protein sequence: CASSPPIGGHGTEAFF.

Regarding this clone: The same CDR3 can be traced to other DNA sequences in this sample. The chain is built from TRBV5-8 and TRBJ2-1; possible D gene TRBD1, 5 bases. The CDR3 runs to 15 residues. Germline lookup yields CDR1 SGHTS and CDR2 YDEGEE. Trimming cost V 0 bases and J 3 bases, with 10 bases left between them. The CDR3 here is CASSLVGQGYNEQFF. The CDR3 DNA is TGTGCCAGCAGCTTGGTGGGCCAGGGCTACAATGAGCAGTTCTTC.

The chain joins TRBV30 to TRBJ2-1; weak D call: TRBD2 (5 bases). The V gene's germline CDR1 is GTSNPN and CDR2 SVGIG (reference sequence). This CDR3 spans 15 amino acids. V lost 0 bases and J lost 8, with 17 bases in between. Here the CDR3 DNA reads TGTGCCTGGAGTGTACTGAACGGGATCTTGGATGAGCAGTTCTTC. Translation gives CAWSVLNGILDEQFF. Based on the CDR3 plus reference TRBV30 and TRBJ2-1, the full variable domain is SQTIHQWPATLVQPVGSPLSLECTVEGTSNPNLYWYRQAAGRGLQLLFYSVGIGQISSEVPQNLSASRPQDRQFILSSKKLLLSDSGFYLCAWSVLNGILDEQFFGPGTRLTVL.

The rearrangement joins TRBV5-1 to TRBJ1-4; 7 bases match TRBD1. V dropped 2 bases and J dropped 3; count of bases not matched to a gene: 7. The CDR3 runs to 16 residues. Looked up from germline, CDR1 is SGHRS and CDR2 is YFSETQ. CDR3 region: CASSLNRQGANEKLFF. CDR3 nucleotide sequence: TGCGCCAGCAGCTTAAATAGACAGGGAGCTAATGAAAAACTGTTTTTT.

This sequence joins TRBV5-4 and TRBJ2-5; D is perhaps TRBD1 (6 bases). The CDR3 extends over 15 amino acids. Germline CDR1 reads SGHNT; CDR2 reads YYREEE (reference sequence). V gave up 4 bases and J gave up 4 bases, with 17 bases separating them. The CDR3 sequence: CASSTRVGAGETQYF. In DNA form, the CDR3 reads TGTGCCAGCAGCACCAGGGTGGGGGCTGGAGAGACCCAGTACTTC.

The chain is built from TRBV2 and TRBJ2-3; TRBD2 is a possible D gene (6 bases). This CDR3 is 12 amino acids long. The V gene's germline CDR1 is SNHLY and CDR2 FYNNEI. The V end lost 11 bases, the J end lost 5 bases, and 14 bases lay between the germline ends. CDR3: CAGGTTGDTQYF. The DNA for the CDR3 is TGTGCCGGGGGGACCACCGGAGATACGCAGTATTTT.

The V call is TRBV27, the J call TRBJ1-6; TRBD1 matches 9 bases. The CDR3 sequence is 14 residues long. Unmatched junction bases numbered 3, after V lost 2 bases and J lost 10 bases. CDR1 is MNHEY, CDR2 SMNVEV, per germline (reference sequence). DNA for the CDR3: TGTGCCAGCAGTTTAGACAGGGGGAAGTCACCCCTCCACTTT. It codes for CASSLDRGKSPLHF.

The chain uses TRBV18 and TRBJ1-1, with TRBD1 matching 8 bases. Trimming cost V 6 bases and J 3 bases; bases outside gene matches: 6. This CDR3 has 14 amino acids. Germline CDR1 is KGHSH and CDR2 is LQKENI. The chain's CDR3 is CASSDRVGHTEAFF. CDR3 coding DNA: TGTGCCAGCTCGGACAGGGTCGGGCACACTGAAGCTTTCTTT. The variable domain in full, completed from reference TRBV18 and TRBJ1-1, reads NAGVMQNPRHLVRRRGQEARLRCSPMKGHSHVYWYRQLPEEGLKFMVYLQKENIIDESGMPKERFSAEFPKEGPSILRIQQVVRGDSAAYFCASSDRVGHTEAFFGQGTRLTVV.

The chain is built from TRBV5-6 and TRBJ2-1; TRBD1 matches at 7 bases. The CDR3 has 15 residues. The J segment lost 6 bases and the V segment lost 0 bases, leaving 6 bases of the junction unmatched. From germline, CDR1 is SGHDT and CDR2 YYEEEE. DNA of the CDR3: TGTGCCAGCAGCTTGGAGGGGGCGCTTCCCAATGAGCAGTTCTTC. This translates into CASSLEGALPNEQFF.

This clone was seen a handful of times. This chain connects TRBV3-1 (or the pseudogene TRBV3-2) to TRBJ2-6, with a tentative D call TRBD2 (6 bases). The CDR3 loop spans 17 amino acids. The germline gives CDR1 LGHDT, CDR2 YNNKEL (reference sequence). Trimming took off 4 bases at V and 4 bases at J, with 17 bases between the two ends. The CDR3 DNA follows: TGTGCCAGCAGCCGACAACAGGTCGGGAGAGGGGCCAACGTCCTGACTTTC. This sequence encodes CASSRQQVGRGANVLTF.

This sequence joins TRBV3-1 (or the pseudogene TRBV3-2) and TRBJ2-5, with 13 bases aligning to TRBD2. The CDR3 loop spans 19 amino acids. Germline assignment: CDR1 LGHDT and CDR2 YNNKEL (reference sequence). Germline trimming cut 0 bases from V and 4 bases from J; bases unmatched to any gene: 11. For the CDR3, the DNA is TGTGCCAGCAGCCAAGAAACTAGCGGGAGGGCGATGTTAGGAGAGACCCAGTACTTC. This encodes CASSQETSGRAMLGETQYF.